The next 2 T cell receptor beta chains were all read from a single sample in a study of blood T cell repertoires in COVID-19. Libraries were prepared by immunoSEQ multiplex PCR; TCRdb keeps only in-frame clonotypes and omits some of them. The table records some 73,000 clones, around nine tenths of them present only once. Sequenced: peripheral blood. All receptors derive from a woman aged 60-70 years with acute or convalescent COVID-19.

The chain joins TRBV6-5 to TRBJ2-2, with 7 bases aligning to TRBD2. Germline V gene lookup returns CDR1 MNHEY and CDR2 SVGAGI. The CDR3 contains 14 residues. J was trimmed by 1 base and V by 6 bases; bases with no gene match: 2. DNA for the CDR3: TGTGCCAGCAGGTGGGGGGGGAACACCGGGGAGCTGTTTTTT. Its translation: CASRWGGNTGELFF.

The chain uses TRBV9 and TRBJ2-2; 8 bases map to TRBD2. V shed 3 bases and J 0 bases; nucleotides not matched to a gene: 1. Germline V gene sequence: CDR1 SGDLS, CDR2 YYNGEE. The CDR3 has 15 residues. CDR3 in amino acids: CASSEGLANTGELFF. The CDR3 bases are TGTGCCAGCAGCGAGGGACTAGCGAACACCGGGGAGCTGTTTTTT.